This TCR beta chain comes out of a study of vaccination and CD4 T cells after COVID-19 (dated by TCRdb to the early 2020s). In the study overall: The convalescent cohort included six males and four females, with two Hispanic individuals, seven Caucasians, two Asians and one multiracial person. Two doses of either the Pfizer-BioNTech BNT162b2 vaccine (n=8) or the Moderna mRNA-1273 vaccine (n=2) were administered to participants. Post-COVID blood samples from convalescent patients were collected a median of about 110 days after diagnosis, with a range of roughly 35 to 180 days. Post-vaccine blood samples were obtained a median of approximately 74 days after the second vaccine dose, with a range of about 14 to 241 days. Overlapping spike peptide pools from SARS-CoV-2 and from the common cold coronaviruses HCoV-NL63, HCoV-OC43 and HCoV-229E were used as culture stimuli. Control cultures received a CEFX viral epitope pool as the positive control, an HIV-1 Nef peptide pool as the negative control, or no peptide. In around nine COVID-19 convalescent patients and 4 infection-naive healthy vaccine recipients, the spike-specific CD4+ TCR repertoire before mRNA vaccination was compared with the repertoire after mRNA vaccination. At the TCR clonotype level, an earlier paper using these donors assessed memory CD4+ T cell crossreactivity between SARS-CoV-2 and common cold coronavirus spike proteins. Findings and caveats that apply to the study as a whole: Among the post-vaccine SARS-CoV-2-reactive clones in convalescent patients, a median approximately 86% showed up only after vaccination, which suggests vaccine-specific priming. The median count of SARS-CoV-2-reactive clonotypes went up from roughly 21 after infection to a few dozen after vaccination, although the change was not significant. In convalescent patients, nearly all vaccine-specific clones (304 of 307) were found to be mono-reactive for SARS-CoV-2 spike rather than cross-reactive with common cold coronaviruses. The study included relatively few convalescent patients and did not analyze early timepoints after natural infection.

The method was PCR. DNA from cultured CD4+ T cells was subjected to TCR sequencing with the Oncomine TCR Beta short-read assay at the Johns Hopkins FTIC core. The QIAamp micro DNA kit was used to extract genomic DNA from the cultured CD4+ T cells. Oncomine TCR Beta libraries from cultured CD4+ T cells were pooled with unique dual indexes and sequenced on an Illumina iSeq 100. Under the source paper's analysis protocol: Non-productive sequences were filtered out, and CDR3s that did not start with C, did not end with F or W, or were shorter than 7 amino acids were discarded. The MANAFEST web application was used to identify antigen-specific clonotypes by comparing peptide-stimulated wells against reference wells and other culture wells. An FDR below 0.05, an odds ratio above 5, and a productive frequency above 0.1% in at least two of three replicate wells were required for clones to be considered positive. Cross-reactive clonotypes were defined as significantly expanded in both SARS-CoV-2 spike wells and at least one common cold coronavirus spike condition. CDR3 homology was assessed with Levenshtein distances (stringdist) and unrooted phylogenetic trees (ape) in R version 3.6.1. TCRdb reran the public reads through fastp at Q25 and MiXCR, keeping productive beta chains. Each record represents a unique CDR3 protein, reported with the most common genes and DNA among its rows. V and J calls and clone size were set by TCRdb, not the authors. A total of some 12,000 distinct CDR3 sequences appear in this sample, 25% to 30% of them only once. The ten largest clones capture about an eighth of the sample.

Cut back by 3 bases and 3 bases, the V and J ends lie 5 bases apart. The CDR3 measures 12 amino acids from cysteine to phenylalanine. The entry retains the CDR3 DNA only, 36 bases that are in frame from base 1. Reading the germline V gene gives CDR1 KGHSH and CDR2 LQKENI. Reading the label with the study, this specimen's treatment or condition is: roughly 11-day PBMC culture with coronavirus spike peptide pools or control peptides (ViraFEST assay). CD4+ T cells from unexposed donors were collected before the COVID-19 pandemic (2011-2018). To expand antigen-specific T cells with peptide pools and then pick out the expanded clonotypes through TCR sequencing, the study relied on the ViraFEST assay. PBMCs were cultured at around 2.2 million per well in IMDM supplemented with approximately 5% human AB serum and about 9.6 IU/ml IL-2, with approximately 10 ug/ml peptide pools added. Half of the culture medium was replaced with fresh IL-2-containing medium on days 3 and 7. After 10 days of culture, CD4+ T cells were isolated by negative selection using the EasySep CD4+ T cell isolation kit. As cell number allowed, CD4+ T cells from unexposed donors were tested for reactivity to SARS-CoV-2 S and N and to four common cold coronavirus spike pools. Ficoll-Paque Plus gradient centrifugation was used to isolate PBMCs from whole blood, and the isolated PBMCs were then either used fresh or cryopreserved at -140C. Culture conditions were generally each tested in triplicate wells. The leukapheresis product used for the unexposed donors was purchased from a commercial source.

Regarding this clonotype: The antigen this receptor binds is unknown. Base qualities were left out, and no much larger clone turns up one base away.

The chain employs TRBV18 and TRBJ2-5; no D segment can be confidently identified. This clonotype was obtained from a human donor in good health. What was sequenced was CD4+ T cells from blood, cultured in vitro. The CDR3: CASSPAEETQYF. In nucleotides, the sequence is TGTGCCAGCTCACCGGCAGAAGAGACCCAGTACTTC. Reference TRBV18 and TRBJ2-5 genes cover what lies past the CDR3, so the full variable domain is NAGVMQNPRHLVRRRGQEARLRCSPMKGHSHVYWYRQLPEEGLKFMVYLQKENIIDESGMPKERFSAEFPKEGPSILRIQQVVRGDSAAYFCASSPAEETQYFGPGTRLLVL.